This T cell receptor beta chain stems from a study of T cells after yellow fever vaccination. The wider study: Researchers used SMART-Seq v4 Ultra Low Input to prepare fractions that had low cell numbers. Study conclusions and caveats: Bulk-population clonotypes that are abundant could appear as contaminants in FACS-sorted repertoires.

The length of the CDR3 is 16 residues. In germline, CDR1 is LGHNA, CDR2 YSLEER. With 0 bases clipped from V and 5 bases from J, the junction kept 6 bases outside the gene matches. Note on this clonotype: No antigen is known for it.

The study made its TCR cDNA through 5'RACE template switching. That step introduced a universal primer site along with UMIs. One entry per CDR3 protein, called by TCRdb with MiXCR from the 5' RACE reads. The profile shows 450,000 to 550,000 distinct CDR3 sequences, 20% to 25% of them singletons. The J gene is TRBJ2-3, the V gene TRBV4-3; 9 bases align to TRBD2. The sequence was collected from a man between 18 and 35 years old who received the YFV17D yellow fever vaccine. Sequenced material: PBMCs, taken less than 25 days after the first yellow fever vaccination. Here the CDR3 reads CASSQEEAGGLDTQYF. The DNA of the CDR3 is TGCGCCAGCAGCCAAGAGGAAGCGGGGGGTTTAGATACGCAGTATTTT.